Listed below are T cell receptor beta chains from one sample, sequenced in a study of blood T cell repertoires in COVID-19. Profiling relied on immunoSEQ multiplex PCR, and the TCRdb table lists in-frame clones only, not all of them. The sample holds 150,000 to 200,000 clones; 75% to 85% are singletons and the top ten take approximately 9.9%. The sequencing input was peripheral blood. These receptors were collected from a woman aged 40 to 50 with COVID-19, enrolled during active disease. The conserved cysteine and the conserved F or W are not part of the CDR3 here.

cdr3_aa j_call v_call
ATKISGGNNEQF TRBJ2-1 TRBV21-1
SVELNTDTQY TRBJ2-3 TRBV29-1
ASSPRQGAGTEAF TRBJ1-1 TRBV18
ASSLESNTQY TRBJ2-3 TRBV7-9
ASKSGRTGQTQY TRBJ2-3 TRBV6-6
ASSSTSTDTQY TRBJ2-3 TRBV4-2
ASSLVPGANVLT TRBJ2-6 TRBV11-2
ASSTGTSPLAQY TRBJ2-5 TRBV28
ASSRTGANEQF TRBJ2-1 TRBV18
ASSQGTSGTRAKNIQY TRBJ2-4 TRBV19
ASSPTTGSNYGYT TRBJ1-2 TRBV7-2
ATSQGSQSGETQY TRBJ2-5 TRBV15
ASSRERAEQF TRBJ2-1 TRBV25-1
ASSVLAASTDTQY TRBJ2-3 TRBV9
SVEGFSTDYGYT TRBJ1-2 TRBV29-1
ASSLDIRGQGEKLF TRBJ1-4 TRBV7-9
ASSVPFSEQY TRBJ2-7 TRBV7-9
ASSIGQVTDTQY TRBJ2-3 TRBV7-9
ASTLTGLNGYT TRBJ1-2 TRBV25-1
ASSPRDGQLRANVLT TRBJ2-6 TRBV4-1
ASSYSGTGLNTEAF TRBJ1-1 TRBV6-6
ASSLTYSGANVLT TRBJ2-6 TRBV27
ASSLQGPETQY TRBJ2-5 TRBV5-4
ASSPGLAAKYNEQF TRBJ2-1 TRBV5-1
ASRGQGVKDTQY TRBJ2-3 TRBV2
ASSQEQAMNTEAF TRBJ1-1 TRBV4-1
ASRDVGSPLH TRBJ1-6 TRBV19
ASSDPAGGYEQY TRBJ2-7 TRBV10-1
SAVGRETQY TRBJ2-5 TRBV20-1
ASSRGGGASEQF TRBJ2-1 TRBV18
ASSYSNPGGPGELF TRBJ2-2 TRBV6-6
ATSVEAGGPHEQF TRBJ2-1 TRBV24-1
ASSLFGRANEQF TRBJ2-1 TRBV5-6
ASSPGQGSSGNTIY TRBJ1-3 TRBV27
ASSIARALQETQY TRBJ2-5 TRBV19
ASSKYRAGANVLT TRBJ2-6 TRBV21-1
ASSRGPGGNTEAF TRBJ1-1 TRBV7-6
ASSTRTGYGNEQF TRBJ2-1 TRBV9
ASRRDSNAGTQY TRBJ2-3 TRBV27
ASSLRVSGKLIGEQY TRBJ2-7 TRBV7-9
ASSPVSFTNEKLF TRBJ1-4 TRBV18